This TCR beta chain came from a study of CD8+CD57+ T cells in acquired aplastic anemia. The use of genomic DNA as template underpinned the TCR beta VDJ and CDR3 profiling. TCRdb processed the reads anew with MiXCR; each CDR3 protein has one entry. Of over 150,000 distinct CDR3 sequences in the sample, roughly two thirds were seen once. All sequencing subjects had displayed CD8+CD57+ cell expansion on flow cytometry. Patients, without exception, had severe acquired aplastic anemia. V shed 6 bases and J shed 3 bases, with 17 bases lying between them. Looked up from germline, CDR1 is DFQATT and CDR2 is SNEGSKA (reference sequence). The CDR3 has 15 residues.

The TCR was taken from a human donor with aplastic anemia. V usage is TRBV20-1 and J usage is TRBJ1-4, with D possibly matching TRBD1 (6 bases). The sample comprised sorted CD4+, CD8+, or CD8+CD57+ T cells (not recorded which) from PBMCs. CDR3 amino acids: CSATAGGLANEKLFF. The CDR3 DNA follows: TGCAGTGCCACCGCCGGGGGCTTAGCTAATGAAAAACTGTTTTTT.